Listed below are T cell receptor beta chains from one sample, sequenced in a study of read filtering for tumor transcriptome and immune sequencing. In TCRdb, the reads were re-called with MiXCR into one record per CDR3 protein. The sample has approximately 14,000 distinct CDR3 sequences, about a fifth seen once. The sample comprised a population of CD138-negative cells sorted from bone marrow. All receptors come from a donor at least 40 years old with multiple myeloma. Both conserved end residues are part of each CDR3. D genes are given only for firm matches. Rows may omit the clone size; those that give it use once, few, many or a size class.

j_call cdr3_length clone_size d_call v_call cdr3_aa cdr3_nt
TRBJ2-2 12 many NA TRBV13 CASSYNTGELFF TGTGCCAGCAGCTACAACACCGGGGAGCTGTTTTTT
TRBJ1-4 15 many NA TRBV6-1 CASRGTTATNEKLFF TGTGCCAGCAGAGGGACAACTGCAACTAATGAAAAACTGTTTTTT
TRBJ1-5 13 NA NA TRBV4-3 CASSQDQGQPQHF TGCGCCAGCAGCCAAGATCAAGGACAGCCCCAGCATTTT
TRBJ2-3 14 many TRBD1 TRBV5-1 CASSWTGGKDTQYF TGCGCCAGCAGCTGGACAGGGGGCAAAGATACGCAGTATTTT
TRBJ1-1 13 many NA TRBV19 CASSTPSGTEAFF TGTGCCAGTAGTACCCCGTCAGGCACTGAAGCTTTCTTT
TRBJ1-1 15 few NA TRBV24-1 CATSDPNAAVTEAFF TGTGCCACCAGTGATCCCAACGCGGCCGTCACTGAAGCTTTCTTT
TRBJ1-1 14 many NA TRBV9 CASSVTWGGTEAFF TGTGCCAGCAGCGTAACGTGGGGAGGCACTGAAGCTTTCTTT
TRBJ1-4 15 few NA TRBV6-5 CASSYSGKWGEKLFF TGTGCCAGCAGTTACTCCGGGAAATGGGGTGAAAAACTGTTTTTT
TRBJ2-7 14 few TRBD2 TRBV6-2/TRBV6-3 CASSPGLPLSEQYF TGTGCCAGCAGTCCGGGACTACCGCTAAGCGAGCAGTACTTC
TRBJ2-5 17 few TRBD1 TRBV24-1 CATSDQPPRGRQETQYF TGTGCCACCAGTGACCAACCCCCCAGGGGGCGGCAAGAGACCCAGTACTTC
TRBJ2-5 17 few NA TRBV21-1 CASSKAQEERVQETQYF TGTGCCAGCAGCAAAGCGCAGGAGGAGCGAGTTCAAGAGACCCAGTACTTC
TRBJ2-1 16 NA TRBD2 TRBV11-3 CASSLRASGNYNAQFF TGTGCCAGCAGCCTAAGGGCTAGCGGGAATTACAATGCGCAGTTCTTC
TRBJ2-1 13 NA NA TRBV20-1 CSSGGSYNNEQFF TGCAGTTCCGGCGGGTCTTACAACAATGAGCAGTTCTTC
TRBJ2-5 15 many NA TRBV2 CASTASGATGETQYF TGTGCCAGCACCGCGTCAGGGGCTACAGGAGAGACCCAGTACTTC
TRBJ2-5 12 NA TRBD1 TRBV29-1 CSVADRQETQHF TGCAGCGTTGCGGACAGGCAAGAGACCCAGCACTTC
TRBJ2-7 14 few NA TRBV4-2 CASSQDRAAGEQYF TGTGCCAGCAGCCAAGATCGGGCTGCCGGCGAGCAGTACTTC
TRBJ2-3 13 few TRBD2 TRBV7-9 CAGGGTSTDTQYF TGTGCCGGCGGGGGAACTAGCACAGATACGCAGTATTTT
TRBJ2-1 15 many NA TRBV11-2 CASSLVFPAYNEQFF TGTGCCAGCAGCTTAGTTTTCCCAGCTTACAATGAGCAGTTCTTC
TRBJ1-1 15 few NA TRBV20-1 CSAPAGGSGLKEAFF TGCAGTGCTCCTGCGGGGGGATCGGGGTTGAAGGAAGCTTTCTTT
TRBJ1-1 13 few TRBD1 TRBV9 CASSDRGMDEAFF TGTGCCAGCAGCGACAGGGGTATGGATGAAGCTTTCTTT
TRBJ2-2 16 NA NA TRBV12-3/TRBV12-4 CASSCRLGANTGELFF TGTGCCAGCAGCTGCAGGTTAGGCGCGAACACCGGGGAGCTGTTTTTT
TRBJ2-7 14 NA NA TRBV6-1 CASTTDGIAYEQCF TGTGCCAGCACCACAGACGGTATTGCCTACGAGCAGTGCTTC
TRBJ1-1 12 many TRBD1 TRBV6-6 CASRRGEGAAFF TGTGCCAGCAGGCGGGGTGAGGGGGCGGCTTTCTTT
TRBJ2-1 13 many NA TRBV30 CAWVPLGGNEQFF TGTGCCTGGGTCCCTCTAGGCGGCAATGAGCAGTTCTTC
TRBJ2-5 13 NA TRBD1 TRBV20-1 CSAQDRTEETQYF TGCAGTGCCCAGGACAGGACGGAAGAGACCCAGTACTTC
TRBJ2-7 13 many TRBD2 TRBV20-1 CSASYRGGYEQYF TGCAGTGCTAGTTATCGGGGGGGATACGAGCAGTACTTC
TRBJ2-3 15 few NA TRBV13 CASSLDMQDPDTQYF TGTGCCAGCAGCTTAGATATGCAGGACCCGGATACGCAGTATTTT
TRBJ2-5 15 many NA TRBV5-1 CASSRETGSVETQYF TGCGCCAGCAGCAGAGAGACAGGATCAGTGGAGACCCAGTACTTC
TRBJ2-5 14 many TRBD1 TRBV7-9 CASSSGQGEETQYF TGTGCCAGCAGCTCGGGACAGGGCGAAGAGACCCAGTACTTC
TRBJ2-2 15 NA TRBD1 TRBV12-3/TRBV12-4 CASSSGTGVFGELFF TGTGCCAGCAGCTCCGGGACAGGGGTTTTCGGGGAGCTGTTTTTT
TRBJ2-5 17 many NA TRBV6-5 CASSIGAALVEGETQYF TGTGCCAGCAGTATCGGGGCCGCGCTGGTTGAAGGGGAGACCCAGTACTTC
TRBJ1-6 16 NA NA TRBV5-4 CASSFGLGDYNSPLHF TGTGCCAGCAGCTTTGGGCTAGGGGACTATAATTCACCCCTCCACTTT
TRBJ2-5 14 many NA TRBV28 CASSSGQRVETQYF TGTGCCAGCAGTTCCGGACAGAGGGTGGAGACCCAGTACTTC
TRBJ2-5 15 NA TRBD2 TRBV29-1 CSVSRLAGGPPTQYF TGCAGCGTTTCAAGACTAGCGGGAGGGCCTCCGACCCAGTACTTC
TRBJ2-7 14 many NA TRBV7-6 CASSLAAGGNEQYF TGTGCCAGCAGCTTGGCCGCAGGAGGTAACGAGCAGTACTTC
TRBJ2-3 12 many NA TRBV12-3/TRBV12-4 CASRNTRSAQYF TGTGCCAGCAGGAACACTAGATCTGCGCAGTATTTT
TRBJ1-6 16 many NA TRBV12-3/TRBV12-4 CASSLVWGGGNSPLHF TGTGCCAGCAGCCTAGTCTGGGGGGGGGGTAATTCACCCCTCCACTTT
TRBJ1-5 14 many TRBD1 TRBV2 CASSTGQGNQPQHF TGTGCCAGCAGCACAGGACAGGGCAATCAGCCCCAGCATTTT
TRBJ2-1 12 NA NA TRBV19 CASSGAREKQFF TGTGCCAGTAGTGGGGCTAGGGAGAAGCAGTTCTTC
TRBJ2-1 15 many NA TRBV7-2 CASSPPGGRIDEQFF TGTGCCAGCAGCCCGCCGGGGGGCCGTATAGATGAGCAGTTCTTC
TRBJ2-5 10 few NA TRBV5-1 CASEQETQYF TGCGCCAGCGAACAAGAGACCCAGTACTTC
TRBJ2-3 16 few TRBD1 TRBV4-1 CASTETGTGAPDTQYF TGCGCCAGCACTGAAACCGGGACAGGGGCGCCAGATACGCAGTATTTT
TRBJ2-1 13 NA NA TRBV9 CASSVATYNEQFF TGTGCCAGCAGCGTCGCGACCTACAATGAGCAGTTCTTC
TRBJ1-1 12 many NA TRBV5-1 CASSLDQGEAFF TGCGCCAGCAGCTTGGACCAGGGGGAAGCTTTCTTT
TRBJ1-1 13 NA NA TRBV20-1 CSAWQTVNTEAFF TGCAGTGCTTGGCAAACAGTGAACACTGAAGCTTTCTTT
TRBJ2-7 14 few TRBD1 TRBV20-1 CSVLGTVGSYEQYF TGCAGTGTCCTCGGGACAGTAGGCTCCTACGAGCAGTACTTC
TRBJ1-1 15 NA NA TRBV7-9 CASSLVGRVNEAAFF TGTGCCAGCAGCTTAGTCGGGAGAGTAAATGAAGCGGCTTTCTTT
TRBJ2-2 15 many TRBD2 TRBV12-3/TRBV12-4 CASSSGTDAPGELFF TGTGCCAGCAGCAGCGGGACGGACGCCCCCGGGGAGCTGTTTTTT
TRBJ1-1 12 many NA TRBV7-9 CASSPTPEEAFF TGTGCCAGCAGCCCGACGCCCGAGGAAGCTTTCTTT
TRBJ2-6 17 few NA TRBV29-1 CSVLVAPSGSGANVLTF TGCAGCGTTCTTGTTGCCCCTTCCGGCTCTGGGGCCAACGTCCTGACTTTC
TRBJ2-7 13 NA NA TRBV7-9 CASSLSEVHEQYF TGTGCCAGCAGCTTATCCGAGGTCCACGAGCAGTACTTC
TRBJ2-1 19 many TRBD2 TRBV11-2 CASSPSTGLAGGAYNEQFF TGTGCCAGCAGCCCCTCAACTGGACTAGCGGGGGGGGCATACAATGAGCAGTTCTTC
TRBJ2-6 14 many NA TRBV5-5 CASSLSSGANVLTF TGTGCCAGCAGCTTAAGCTCTGGGGCCAACGTCCTGACTTTC